Shown below are 10 T cell receptor beta chains from a single sample sequenced in a study of blood T cell dynamics during melanoma immunotherapy (dated by TCRdb to the early 2020s). Preparation of the library involved the immunoSEQ multiplex PCR assay. The table comes from immuneACCESS by way of TCRdb, which keeps in-frame sequences with V and J called. Part of the clones is missing from these tables; in studies checked, under half for an unresolved V gene and the rest for unknown reasons. The sample has 7,000 to 9,000 clones on record, about 86% of them singletons. The biggest ten clones account for roughly 17% of the sample. In the paper's terms, the time point label means: pre-treatment baseline. Source: blood, taken from a patient treated with checkpoint blockade. The receptors come from a human donor with melanoma.

This chain connects TRBV6-5 to TRBJ1-1; D not certain. Between the trimmed V and J ends, which lost 4 bases and 2 bases, there was a span of 11 bases. There are 14 residues in the CDR3. The germline CDR1 and CDR2 sequences are MNHEY and SVGAGI. CDR3 amino acids: CASSFGQANTEAFF. CDR3 in DNA: TGTGCCAGCAGTTTTGGGCAGGCCAACACTGAAGCTTTCTTT.

The chain couples TRBV28 to TRBJ1-1, with no clear D. The CDR3 loop spans 17 amino acids. CDR1 is MDHEN, CDR2 SYDVKM, per germline. V was clipped by 4 bases and J by 0 bases, with 18 bases between them. The CDR3 is CASSYNYGIGLNTEAFF. CDR3 nucleotides: TGTGCCAGCAGTTATAACTATGGTATCGGACTGAACACTGAAGCTTTCTTT.

The CDR3: CASKQGGEYGYTF. The CDR3 DNA reads as TGTGCCAGTAAACAGGGGGGCGAATATGGCTACACCTTC. The chain joins TRBV5-4 to TRBJ1-2, with 8 bases identical to TRBD1. The CDR3 has 13 amino acids. The germline gives CDR1 SGHNT, CDR2 YYREEE (reference sequence). Losses at the gene ends were 8 bases for V and 5 bases for J; bases not matched to a gene: 8.

V and J are TRBV5-8 and TRBJ1-2, with D possibly TRBD1 on 5 matching bases. Trimming pared 5 bases from V and 6 bases from J, leaving 17 bases between. CDR3 length equals 14 residues. Germline CDR1 is SGHTS and CDR2 is YDEGEE. CDR3 region: CASRTLTELNGYTF. The DNA of the CDR3 is TGTGCCAGCAGGACACTGACAGAGCTTAATGGCTACACCTTC.

This clone has only one observation. V usage is TRBV27 and J usage is TRBJ2-7; 9 bases align to TRBD1. J gave up 3 bases and V 5 bases, and 5 bases lay outside the gene matches. In germline, CDR1 is MNHEY, CDR2 SMNVEV (reference sequence). CDR3 size: 14 residues. The CDR3 reads CASSRTGGVYEQYF. Written as DNA, the CDR3 is TGTGCCAGCAGTAGAACAGGGGGCGTCTACGAGCAGTACTTC.

This clone is a singleton in its sample. This chain joins TRBV14 and TRBJ2-7; D may be TRBD1 (5 bases). The V gene's germline CDR1 is SGHDN and CDR2 FVKESK. This CDR3 is built from 12 residues. V shed 6 bases and J shed 5 bases, with 11 bases lying between them. The CDR3 DNA sequence: TGTGCCAGCAGTAGGACACGGGACGAGCAGTACTTC. Encoded protein: CASSRTRDEQYF.

The chain joins TRBV27 to TRBJ2-7, with TRBD1 matching 9 bases. This CDR3 is 15 amino acids long. V shed 6 bases, J shed 1 base, and the junction held 7 bases outside the gene matches. Germline-derived CDR1 and CDR2 are MNHEY and SMNVEV (reference sequence). In DNA form, the CDR3 reads TGTGCCAGCAGCTCGCAAGGACAGGGGTCCTACGAGCAGTACTTC. Protein product: CASSSQGQGSYEQYF.

The J gene is TRBJ2-3, the V gene TRBV6-5; D not certain. V gave up 0 bases and J gave up 0 bases, with 10 bases separating them. The CDR3 consists of 16 residues. Germline V gene sequence: CDR1 MNHEY, CDR2 SVGAGI. The CDR3 DNA sequence: TGTGCCAGCAGTTACTCGGTAGACTCTAGCACAGATACGCAGTATTTT. Translation gives CASSYSVDSSTDTQYF.

This chain links TRBV27 with TRBJ2-7; D is perhaps TRBD2 (6 bases). This CDR3 has 15 amino acids. In germline, CDR1 is MNHEY, CDR2 SMNVEV (reference sequence). V lost 6 bases and J 5 bases, leaving 20 bases between the germline ends. The CDR3 DNA sequence: TGTGCCAGCAGATCATTGACGGACGGGAGTAACGAGCAGTACTTC. This sequence encodes CASRSLTDGSNEQYF.

This chain's CDR3 is CASSLEGFTEAFF. For the CDR3, the DNA is TGTGCCAGCAGCTTAGAGGGGTTCACTGAAGCTTTCTTT. The V and J genes are TRBV7-2 and TRBJ1-1, with D tentatively TRBD1 (5 bases). The germline V gene has CDR1 SGHTA and CDR2 FQGNSA. V lost 1 base and J lost 4, with 7 bases in between. The CDR3 contains 13 residues.